The source of this T cell receptor beta chain is a study of T cells expressing NK-cell markers. Overall study results and limits: Roughly 6 donors showed dominant NKG2C+ clonotypes comprising roughly 1.0-7.0% of their CD8+ T cells.

TCRdb reworked the 5' RACE reads into one entry per CDR3 protein, no DNA. This table lists about 460,000 distinct CDR3 sequences. The germline CDR1 and CDR2 sequences are KGHDR and SFDVKD. The CDR3 is 19 residues long. Notes on this clonotype: Antigen: not known.

This TCR came from a woman aged 45-65 years in good health. The sequencing sample was made of blood T cells: a sorted CD56 or NKG2C T cell subset, CD4+ or CD8+ T cells, or bulk PBMC T cells (not recorded which). The chain joins TRBV24-1 to TRBJ2-3; TCRdb's D call, TRBD2, is unchecked because there is no DNA. CDR3 loop: CATSDLLPTSGRLTDTQYF.